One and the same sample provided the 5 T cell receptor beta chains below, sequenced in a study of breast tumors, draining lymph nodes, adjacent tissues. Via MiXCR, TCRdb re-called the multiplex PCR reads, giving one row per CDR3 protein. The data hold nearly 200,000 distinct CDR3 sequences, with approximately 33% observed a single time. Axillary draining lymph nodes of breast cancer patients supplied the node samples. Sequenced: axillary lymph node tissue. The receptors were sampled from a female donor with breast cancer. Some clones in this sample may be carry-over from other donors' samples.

The CDR3 reads CASSHVARPYEQYF. CDR3 DNA: TGTGCCAGCAGTCACGTAGCCAGGCCCTACGAGCAGTACTTC. This chain uses TRBV6-2 or TRBV6-3 with TRBJ2-7; D is unclear. Trimming left V 5 bases short and J 2 bases short, with 13 bases between. This CDR3 has 14 amino acids. The germline gives CDR1 MNHEY, CDR2 SVGEGT.

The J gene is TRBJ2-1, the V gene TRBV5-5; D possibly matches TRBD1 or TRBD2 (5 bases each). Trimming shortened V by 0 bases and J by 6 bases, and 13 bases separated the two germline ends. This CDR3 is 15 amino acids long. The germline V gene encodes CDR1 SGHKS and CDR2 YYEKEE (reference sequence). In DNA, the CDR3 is TGTGCCAGCAGCTTGGGAGGGGCGCGCGCCAATGAGCAGTTCTTC. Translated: CASSLGGARANEQFF.

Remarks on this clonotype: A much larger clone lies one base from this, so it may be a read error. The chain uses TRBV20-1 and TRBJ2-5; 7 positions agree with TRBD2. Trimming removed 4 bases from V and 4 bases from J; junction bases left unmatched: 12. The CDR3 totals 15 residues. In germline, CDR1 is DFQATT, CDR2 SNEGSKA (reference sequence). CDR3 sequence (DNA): TGCAGTGCTACAGGACTAGGAGCCTTCCCAGAGACCCAGTACTTC. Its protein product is CSATGLGAFPETQYF.

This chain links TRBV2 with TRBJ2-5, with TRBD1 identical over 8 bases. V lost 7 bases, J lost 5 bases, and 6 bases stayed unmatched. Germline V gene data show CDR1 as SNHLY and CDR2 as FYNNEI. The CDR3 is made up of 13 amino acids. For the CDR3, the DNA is TGTGCCAGCAACATGGACAGGGCTGAGACCCAGTACTTC. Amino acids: CASNMDRAETQYF.

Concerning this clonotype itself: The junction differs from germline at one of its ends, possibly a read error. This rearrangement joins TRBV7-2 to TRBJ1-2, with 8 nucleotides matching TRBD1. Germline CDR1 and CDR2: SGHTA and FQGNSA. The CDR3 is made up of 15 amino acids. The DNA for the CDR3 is TGTGCCAGCAGCTTAGCTGGGACAGGCTACTATGGCTACCCCTTC. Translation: CASSLAGTGYYGYPF.